The clone carrying this T cell receptor beta chain turned up a few times. Profiling relied on immunoSEQ multiplex PCR, and the TCRdb table lists in-frame clones only, not all of them. Of 90,000 to 100,000 clones listed, around 89% are singletons. This sample was included in a study of PD-L1 blockade in urothelial cancer. As for time point: pretreatment peripheral blood. V shed 4 bases, J shed 4 bases, and the junction held 14 bases outside the gene matches. CDR1 and CDR2 (germline): LGHNA, YNFKEQ. The CDR3 is 17 amino acids. This material consisted of PBMCs, taken around atezolizumab (anti-PD-L1) treatment. The TCR comes from a man aged 55 to 69 with urothelial cancer. The J gene is TRBJ1-2, the V gene TRBV4-2; 8 bases map to TRBD1. In DNA form, the CDR3 reads TGTGCCAGCAGCCTCGGTGGACAGGGCCTTCAAGGCTATGGCTACACCTTC. Protein sequence: CASSLGGQGLQGYGYTF.